This T cell receptor (beta chain) was observed in a study of cytomegalovirus exposure and HLA in healthy donors. Background on the study: A later analysis reported the approximately 120 validation repertoires used the same platform as the 500 to 800 first-cohort repertoires.

As regards this clone: Its antigen is still unknown. At one boundary the junction diverges from the germline segment, which might be a read error.

The study's findings and limits: Researchers catalogued around 150 TCR beta chains as cytomegalovirus-associated. Rarity characterized most TCR sequences, yet some public TCRs appeared in many donors.

Some clones are missing from TCRdb's copy, which holds only in-frame ones; the method was immunoSEQ multiplex PCR. Among over 85,000 clones listed, 84% were seen once. CDR1 and CDR2 (germline): SGHTA, FQGTGA. The CDR3 runs 12 residues. This chain links TRBV7-3 with TRBJ2-1; 9 bases are a match to TRBD1. The specimen was PBMCs. The TCR originated in a woman under 30 in good health and CMV-seropositive. CDR3 sequence: CATGQGFDEQFF. In DNA form, the CDR3 reads TGCGCCACGGGACAGGGATTTGATGAGCAGTTCTTC.